The TCR beta chain described here comes from a study of Ad26.COV2.S vaccination and SARS-CoV-2 variants. The trim removed 5 bases at V and 8 bases at J, leaving 10 bases unmatched. From germline, CDR1 is SGHDT and CDR2 YYEEEE. The CDR3 length is 15 residues. Using immunoSEQ multiplex PCR, the repertoire was profiled, and TCRdb retains in-frame clones only, with some absent. The sample lists around 250,000 clones, roughly 89% occurring once. As to treatment: 15 to 20 received Ad26.COV2.S at low or high dose, single or two shots; roughly five received placebo; per-sample allocation not given. The investigators took samples on day 63 after the first vaccine or placebo injection.

This material consisted of peripheral blood, taken in a trial of Ad26.COV2.S vaccine versus placebo. This chain links TRBV5-6 with TRBJ1-4, with 9 bases lining up with TRBD1. This TCR derives from a person aged 18-60 years who received the Ad26.COV2.S COVID-19 vaccine or a placebo. The CDR3 loop is CASSLWDREREKLFF. The CDR3 DNA sequence: TGTGCCAGCAGTCTCTGGGACAGGGAAAGAGAAAAACTGTTTTTT.